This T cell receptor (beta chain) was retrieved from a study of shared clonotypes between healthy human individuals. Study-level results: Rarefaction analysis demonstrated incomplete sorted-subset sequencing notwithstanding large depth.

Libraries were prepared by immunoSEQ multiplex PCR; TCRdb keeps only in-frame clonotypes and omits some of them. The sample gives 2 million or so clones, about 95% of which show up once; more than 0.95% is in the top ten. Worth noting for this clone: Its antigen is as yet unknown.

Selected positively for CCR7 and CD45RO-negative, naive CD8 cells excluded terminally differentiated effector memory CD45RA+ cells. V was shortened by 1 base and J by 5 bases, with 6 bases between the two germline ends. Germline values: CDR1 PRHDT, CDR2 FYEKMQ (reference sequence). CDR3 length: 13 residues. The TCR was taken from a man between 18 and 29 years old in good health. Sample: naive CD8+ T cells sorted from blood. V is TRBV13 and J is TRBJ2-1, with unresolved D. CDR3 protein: CASSLADNNEQFF. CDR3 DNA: TGTGCCAGCAGCTTAGCGGATAACAATGAGCAGTTCTTC.